This is a list of T cell receptor beta chains from one sample in a study of CD8+ T cells in alopecia areata. TCRdb keeps only in-frame clones here, not all; method: immunoSEQ multiplex PCR. The repertoire holds around 98,000 clones, roughly 42% seen once, with about 0.79% in the top ten. The specimen was CD4+ T cells sorted from blood. The receptors stem from a human donor with alopecia areata. Both conserved end residues are part of each CDR3. A D gene is named only where the DNA matches it firmly. Only part of the rows carry a size: once, few, many, or a class if the clone is expanded.

d_gene: -
len: 12
j_gene: TRBJ1-1
abundance: -
v_gene: TRBV29-1
CDR3nt: TGCAGCGTTGGGCAGGGGAACACTGAAGCTTTCTTT
CDR3aa: CSVGQGNTEAFF

d_gene: -
len: 11
j_gene: TRBJ2-1
abundance: -
v_gene: TRBV2
CDR3nt: TGTGCCAGCATGCGGGACAATGAGCAGTTCTTC
CDR3aa: CASMRDNEQFF

d_gene: TRBD2
len: 14
j_gene: TRBJ2-3
abundance: -
v_gene: TRBV30
CDR3nt: TGTGCCTTACTAGCGTCAACGCCCACAGATACGCAGTATTTT
CDR3aa: CALLASTPTDTQYF

d_gene: -
len: 14
j_gene: TRBJ2-4
abundance: -
v_gene: TRBV28
CDR3nt: TGTGCCAGCCGACCCGCAGCTCACAAAAACATTCAGTACTTC
CDR3aa: CASRPAAHKNIQYF

d_gene: -
len: 12
j_gene: TRBJ2-2
abundance: -
v_gene: TRBV30
CDR3nt: TGTGCCTGGAACGGACAGACCGGGGAGCTGTTTTTT
CDR3aa: CAWNGQTGELFF

d_gene: -
len: 13
j_gene: TRBJ2-1
abundance: -
v_gene: TRBV2
CDR3nt: TGTGCCAGCAGTGAGCGGCCAAACAATGAGCAGTTCTTC
CDR3aa: CASSERPNNEQFF

d_gene: TRBD1
len: 13
j_gene: TRBJ1-1
abundance: -
v_gene: TRBV30
CDR3nt: TGTGCCTGGAGGGGGACAGGATGGGCTGAAGCTTTCTTT
CDR3aa: CAWRGTGWAEAFF

d_gene: -
len: 12
j_gene: TRBJ1-5
abundance: few
v_gene: TRBV30
CDR3nt: TGTGCCTGGAGTGTTCCCGGCGGACCCCAGCATTTT
CDR3aa: CAWSVPGGPQHF

d_gene: TRBD1
len: 13
j_gene: TRBJ2-7
abundance: few
v_gene: TRBV29-1
CDR3nt: TGCAGCGTGGGACAGGGGACCTCCTACGAGCAGTACTTC
CDR3aa: CSVGQGTSYEQYF

d_gene: TRBD1
len: 15
j_gene: TRBJ2-1
abundance: -
v_gene: TRBV9
CDR3nt: TGTGCCAGCAGTGCCGGGACAGAGACCTACAATGAGCAGTTCTTC
CDR3aa: CASSAGTETYNEQFF

d_gene: -
len: 14
j_gene: TRBJ2-5
abundance: -
v_gene: TRBV5-1
CDR3nt: TGCGCCAGCAGCTTGGACTCATCCCAAGAGACCCAGTACTTC
CDR3aa: CASSLDSSQETQYF

d_gene: -
len: 12
j_gene: TRBJ2-7
abundance: few
v_gene: TRBV30
CDR3nt: TGTGCCTGTTCCCACCAGGGGGGGGTCTTGTACTTC
CDR3aa: CACSHQGGVLYF

d_gene: -
len: 13
j_gene: TRBJ2-1
abundance: -
v_gene: TRBV29-1
CDR3nt: TGCAGCGTTGGGCCCATGGGGGGCGAAAATAAGTTCTTC
CDR3aa: CSVGPMGGENKFF

d_gene: -
len: 13
j_gene: TRBJ2-7
abundance: -
v_gene: TRBV7-9
CDR3nt: TGTGCCAGCAGCTTAGGGGACCCCAACGAGCAGTACTTC
CDR3aa: CASSLGDPNEQYF

d_gene: -
len: 12
j_gene: TRBJ1-1
abundance: -
v_gene: TRBV29-1
CDR3nt: TGCAGCGTTAGGACAGAGAACACTGAAGCTTTCTTT
CDR3aa: CSVRTENTEAFF

d_gene: TRBD2
len: 15
j_gene: TRBJ2-1
abundance: few
v_gene: TRBV7-2
CDR3nt: TGTGCCAGCAGCCCCGGGACTAGTCGGTTTTCCGAGCAGTTCTTC
CDR3aa: CASSPGTSRFSEQFF

d_gene: -
len: 15
j_gene: TRBJ2-3
abundance: -
v_gene: TRBV7-2
CDR3nt: TGTGCCAGCAGCTTAAATTTAGGACTCACAGATACGCAGTATTTT
CDR3aa: CASSLNLGLTDTQYF

d_gene: -
len: 11
j_gene: TRBJ1-1
abundance: -
v_gene: TRBV29-1
CDR3nt: TGCAGCGCCGACAGGAACACTGAAGCTTTCTTT
CDR3aa: CSADRNTEAFF

d_gene: -
len: 12
j_gene: TRBJ1-6
abundance: -
v_gene: TRBV25-1
CDR3nt: TGTGCCAGCGGTGATCTGGCTTCACCCCTCCACTTT
CDR3aa: CASGDLASPLHF

d_gene: -
len: 13
j_gene: TRBJ1-2
abundance: few
v_gene: TRBV29-1
CDR3nt: TGCAGCGTTGTGCAGGGAGGTGGATATGGCTACACCTTC
CDR3aa: CSVVQGGGYGYTF

d_gene: -
len: 13
j_gene: TRBJ2-2
abundance: few
v_gene: TRBV29-1
CDR3nt: TGCAGCGTTGAAAATACCTTAGGGGGGAATGAGTTTTTT
CDR3aa: CSVENTLGGNEFF

d_gene: -
len: 11
j_gene: TRBJ2-7
abundance: -
v_gene: TRBV30
CDR3nt: TGTGCCTGGAGTGTACGATACGAGCAGTACTTC
CDR3aa: CAWSVRYEQYF

d_gene: TRBD2
len: 14
j_gene: TRBJ2-7
abundance: -
v_gene: TRBV15
CDR3nt: TGTGCCACCAGCAGGGGAGGGACCTCCTACGAGCAGTACTTC
CDR3aa: CATSRGGTSYEQYF

d_gene: -
len: 12
j_gene: TRBJ2-2
abundance: few
v_gene: TRBV29-1
CDR3nt: TGCAGCGTTGAAAAGGGGTCCGGGGAGCTGTTTTTT
CDR3aa: CSVEKGSGELFF

d_gene: -
len: 11
j_gene: TRBJ2-3
abundance: -
v_gene: TRBV19
CDR3nt: TGTGCCAGTAGTATTGCAGATACGCAGTATTTT
CDR3aa: CASSIADTQYF

d_gene: -
len: 13
j_gene: TRBJ1-4
abundance: few
v_gene: TRBV30
CDR3nt: TGTGCCTGGAGACTCACTTGGGGTGAAAAACTGTTTTTT
CDR3aa: CAWRLTWGEKLFF

d_gene: -
len: 13
j_gene: TRBJ2-3
abundance: few
v_gene: TRBV29-1
CDR3nt: TGCAGCGTTCGGCAATCTAGCACAGATACGCAGTATTTT
CDR3aa: CSVRQSSTDTQYF

d_gene: -
len: 15
j_gene: TRBJ2-1
abundance: few
v_gene: TRBV30
CDR3nt: TGTGCCTGGGACTCGACTGCCGGCTCCTACAATGAGCAGTTCTTC
CDR3aa: CAWDSTAGSYNEQFF

d_gene: -
len: 11
j_gene: TRBJ2-3
abundance: few
v_gene: TRBV29-1
CDR3nt: TGCAGCATCTCAAGGGGGGATACGCAGTATTTT
CDR3aa: CSISRGDTQYF

d_gene: -
len: 11
j_gene: TRBJ1-1
abundance: -
v_gene: TRBV29-1
CDR3nt: TGCAGTGGGGACCTGAACACTGAAGCTTTCTTT
CDR3aa: CSGDLNTEAFF

d_gene: -
len: 14
j_gene: TRBJ1-4
abundance: few
v_gene: TRBV19
CDR3nt: TGTGCCAGTCTCGGGCGTTCGGTTGGAGAAAAACTGTTTTTT
CDR3aa: CASLGRSVGEKLFF

d_gene: -
len: 13
j_gene: TRBJ1-5
abundance: -
v_gene: TRBV30
CDR3nt: TGTGCCTGGGCGCCCCGTATGGGACAGCCCCAGCATTTT
CDR3aa: CAWAPRMGQPQHF

d_gene: -
len: 14
j_gene: TRBJ2-5
abundance: -
v_gene: TRBV6-6
CDR3nt: TGTGCCAGCAGTTACAGTTCAGGCGGTGAGACCCAGTACTTC
CDR3aa: CASSYSSGGETQYF

d_gene: -
len: 14
j_gene: TRBJ2-5
abundance: -
v_gene: TRBV30
CDR3nt: TGTGCCTGGACGAGACAGGGAGGTCGAGAGACCCAGTACTTC
CDR3aa: CAWTRQGGRETQYF

d_gene: TRBD1
len: 16
j_gene: TRBJ2-1
abundance: few
v_gene: TRBV28
CDR3nt: TGTGCCAGCAGTTCAGCGGGGACAGGGGAAATCGGTGAGCAGTTCTTC
CDR3aa: CASSSAGTGEIGEQFF

d_gene: -
len: 13
j_gene: TRBJ2-3
abundance: few
v_gene: TRBV29-1
CDR3nt: TGCAGCGTTGAAGCGGCCTCCACAGATACGCAGTATTTT
CDR3aa: CSVEAASTDTQYF

d_gene: -
len: 12
j_gene: TRBJ1-4
abundance: -
v_gene: TRBV29-1
CDR3nt: TGCAGCGCAGGGGAATACAATGAAAAACTGTTTTTT
CDR3aa: CSAGEYNEKLFF

d_gene: -
len: 16
j_gene: TRBJ1-5
abundance: few
v_gene: TRBV10-3
CDR3nt: TGTGCCACTACAAGACTACAGGGAAGCCGCAATCAGCCCCAGCATTTT
CDR3aa: CATTRLQGSRNQPQHF

d_gene: TRBD2
len: 11
j_gene: TRBJ2-7
abundance: few
v_gene: TRBV20-1
CDR3nt: TGCAGAGTTCTAGCGGCCTACGAGCAGTACTTC
CDR3aa: CRVLAAYEQYF